This T cell receptor (beta chain) was documented in a study of CXCR3-negative and CXCR3-positive naive CD8 T cells. Regarding the study as a whole: TRBV-TRBJ usage was alike in naive CXCR3-negative and CXCR3-positive cells but differed in memory cells. Naive cells that were CXCR3-positive had more hydrophobic TRB CDR3s (compared with CXCR3-negative naive cells).

UMI labels and 5' RACE were used to prepare the TRB cDNA libraries. TCRdb re-called the 5' RACE reads; one entry per CDR3 protein, DNA not given. Its table lists some 60,000 distinct CDR3 sequences. Germline loops: CDR1 SGHRS, CDR2 YFSETQ. CDR3 length equals 14 residues. Researchers sorted 300,000 cells of each CD8+ T cell subset in triplicate. A CD45RO-CCR7+CD27+CD95- phenotype identified naive CD8+ T cells. Concerning this clonotype itself: Its matching antigen is unknown.

Specimen: naive CXCR3+ CD8+ T cells from blood. Described subset: CD45RO-CCR7+CD27+CD95- naive CD8+ T cells expressing CXCR3 (TNR3+). V gene TRBV5-1 combines with J gene TRBJ2-7; checking the TCRdb D call of TRBD1 is not possible without DNA. The sequence derives from a human donor in good health. Some clones in this sample may be carry-over from other donors' samples. The CDR3: CASSPPSDYYEQYF.